The clone carrying this TCR beta chain has only a few counts. This entry comes from a study of cytomegalovirus exposure and HLA in healthy donors. The PCR used 60 Vbeta and 13 Jbeta primers. TCRdb keeps only in-frame clones here, not all; method: immunoSEQ multiplex PCR. The top ten hold about 7.1% of the sample, which has roughly 150,000 clones, roughly 80% seen once. V trimming: 3 bases; J trimming: 4 bases; junction bases outside the gene matches: 3. CDR3 length equals 14 residues. The germline V gene encodes CDR1 ENHRY and CDR2 SYGVKD. Sequenced input: PBMCs. The receptor was isolated from a woman aged 45-60 years in good health and CMV-seropositive. The rearrangement uses TRBV10-3 and TRBJ1-2; 9 bases are a match to TRBD1. CDR3 sequence (DNA): TGTGCCATCAGTGAACAGGGGGCCGGCTATGGCTACACCTTC. Translation: CAISEQGAGYGYTF.